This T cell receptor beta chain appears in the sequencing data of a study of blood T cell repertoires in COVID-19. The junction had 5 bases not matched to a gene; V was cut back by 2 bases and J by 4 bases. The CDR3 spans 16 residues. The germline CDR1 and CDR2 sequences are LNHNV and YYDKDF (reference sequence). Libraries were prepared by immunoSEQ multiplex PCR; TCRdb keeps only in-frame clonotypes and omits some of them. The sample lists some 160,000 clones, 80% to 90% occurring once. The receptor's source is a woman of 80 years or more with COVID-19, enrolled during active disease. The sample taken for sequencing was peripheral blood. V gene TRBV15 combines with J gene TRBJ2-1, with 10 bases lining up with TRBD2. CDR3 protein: CATSRLPSGSYNEQFF. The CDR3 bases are TGTGCCACCAGCAGACTTCCTAGCGGGAGTTACAATGAGCAGTTCTTC.